These T cell receptor beta chains were read from a single sample in a study of blood T cell repertoires in COVID-19. The assay was immunoSEQ multiplex PCR, and TCRdb's table has in-frame clones only and misses some. The sample has a few hundred thousand clones; 70% to 90% are singletons. The specimen was peripheral blood. Receptors originate from a woman aged 25 to 39 with active or convalescent COVID-19. The CDR3 runs from the conserved cysteine through the conserved F or W. D genes are given only for firm matches. Only part of the rows carry a size: once, few, many, or a class if the clone is expanded.

j_gene: TRBJ1-1
d_gene: .
v_gene: TRBV29-1
abundance: .
CDR3nt: TGCAGCGTCAAAACCCCGACAGGAATGAACACTGAAGCTTTCTTT
CDR3aa: CSVKTPTGMNTEAFF

j_gene: TRBJ1-1
d_gene: .
v_gene: TRBV15
abundance: .
CDR3nt: TGTGCCATAGGGGCGCAGGTAGGGGAAGCTTTCTTT
CDR3aa: CAIGAQVGEAFF

j_gene: TRBJ2-1
d_gene: TRBD1
v_gene: TRBV30
abundance: .
CDR3nt: TGTGCCTGGAGCACGGGACAGGGGGCCCACAATGAGCAGTTCTTC
CDR3aa: CAWSTGQGAHNEQFF

j_gene: TRBJ2-3
d_gene: TRBD2
v_gene: TRBV15
abundance: .
CDR3nt: TGTGCCACCAGCAGAGATGGGACTAGCGGGGGAGCAGATACGCAGTATTTT
CDR3aa: CATSRDGTSGGADTQYF

j_gene: TRBJ1-5
d_gene: .
v_gene: TRBV6-2/TRBV6-3
abundance: .
CDR3nt: TGTGCCAGCAGTCCCAGCTACAGGACGTATAGCAATCAGCCCCAGCATTTT
CDR3aa: CASSPSYRTYSNQPQHF

j_gene: TRBJ2-2
d_gene: .
v_gene: TRBV2
abundance: .
CDR3nt: TGTGCCAGCAGTGGGGCCTGGGCCGGGGAGCTGTTTTTT
CDR3aa: CASSGAWAGELFF

j_gene: TRBJ2-3
d_gene: .
v_gene: TRBV27
abundance: .
CDR3nt: TGTGCCAGCAGTTTATCGGGCCCGGCGAATACGCAGTATTTT
CDR3aa: CASSLSGPANTQYF

j_gene: TRBJ2-2
d_gene: TRBD2
v_gene: TRBV4-2
abundance: .
CDR3nt: TGTGCCAGCAGCAAGACTAGCGGGGGGGCAGCCGGGGAGCTGTTTTTT
CDR3aa: CASSKTSGGAAGELFF

j_gene: TRBJ2-5
d_gene: TRBD1
v_gene: TRBV18
abundance: .
CDR3nt: TGTGCCAGCTCTCAGACAGGGACCCAAGAGACCCAGTACTTC
CDR3aa: CASSQTGTQETQYF

j_gene: TRBJ2-3
d_gene: .
v_gene: TRBV3-1/TRBV3-2
abundance: .
CDR3nt: TGTGCCAGCAGCTATCTTGATACGCAGTATTTT
CDR3aa: CASSYLDTQYF

j_gene: TRBJ2-5
d_gene: TRBD2
v_gene: TRBV24-1
abundance: .
CDR3nt: TGTGCCACCAGTGACCGGACTAGCGGGGGGGGAGAGACCCAGTACTTC
CDR3aa: CATSDRTSGGGETQYF

j_gene: TRBJ2-7
d_gene: TRBD1
v_gene: TRBV28
abundance: .
CDR3nt: TGTGCCAGCAGTCTAGGGGGCAAGATCTACGAGCAGTACTTC
CDR3aa: CASSLGGKIYEQYF

j_gene: TRBJ2-7
d_gene: TRBD1
v_gene: TRBV9
abundance: .
CDR3nt: TGTGCCAGCAGCGTAGGGACAGGGAACGAGCAGTACTTC
CDR3aa: CASSVGTGNEQYF

j_gene: TRBJ2-1
d_gene: .
v_gene: TRBV5-6
abundance: once
CDR3nt: TGTGCCAGCAGCTTCTTACATCCCTACAATGAGCAGTTCTTC
CDR3aa: CASSFLHPYNEQFF

j_gene: TRBJ2-3
d_gene: TRBD2
v_gene: TRBV2
abundance: few
CDR3nt: TGTGCCAGCGCATACGCCCAACATAGCGGGGGGGCCAACACAGATACGCAGTATTTT
CDR3aa: CASAYAQHSGGANTDTQYF

j_gene: TRBJ1-1
d_gene: .
v_gene: TRBV15
abundance: .
CDR3nt: TGTGCCACCAGCAGAGATCGAGCCCGGAACACTGAAGCTTTCTTT
CDR3aa: CATSRDRARNTEAFF

j_gene: TRBJ1-1
d_gene: .
v_gene: TRBV15
abundance: .
CDR3nt: TGTGCCACCACCCTGGAGAAGAACACTGAAGCTTTCTTT
CDR3aa: CATTLEKNTEAFF

j_gene: TRBJ1-5
d_gene: .
v_gene: TRBV6-5
abundance: .
CDR3nt: TGTGCCAGCAGTTCGGATGGGGGGAGCAATCAGCCCCAGCATTTT
CDR3aa: CASSSDGGSNQPQHF

j_gene: TRBJ2-3
d_gene: TRBD1
v_gene: TRBV5-1
abundance: once
CDR3nt: TGCGCCAGCAGCTTGGATCTGGGGACAGCAGGAGATACGCAGTATTTT
CDR3aa: CASSLDLGTAGDTQYF

j_gene: TRBJ1-2
d_gene: .
v_gene: TRBV5-6
abundance: .
CDR3nt: TGTGCCAGCAGCTTAGGGGCAGGGGCGTATGGCTACACCTTC
CDR3aa: CASSLGAGAYGYTF